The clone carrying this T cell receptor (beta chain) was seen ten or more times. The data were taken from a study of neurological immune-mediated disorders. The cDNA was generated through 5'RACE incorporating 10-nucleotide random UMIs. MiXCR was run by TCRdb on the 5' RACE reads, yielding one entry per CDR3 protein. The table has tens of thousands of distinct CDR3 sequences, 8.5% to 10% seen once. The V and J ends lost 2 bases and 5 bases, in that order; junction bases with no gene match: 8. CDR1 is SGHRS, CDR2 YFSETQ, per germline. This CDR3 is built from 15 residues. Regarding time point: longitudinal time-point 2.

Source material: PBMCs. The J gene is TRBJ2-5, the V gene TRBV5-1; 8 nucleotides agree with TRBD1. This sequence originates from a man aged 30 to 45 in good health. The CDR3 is CASSFGRGPGETQYF. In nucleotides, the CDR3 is TGCGCCAGCAGCTTTGGCAGGGGGCCGGGGGAGACCCAGTACTTC.